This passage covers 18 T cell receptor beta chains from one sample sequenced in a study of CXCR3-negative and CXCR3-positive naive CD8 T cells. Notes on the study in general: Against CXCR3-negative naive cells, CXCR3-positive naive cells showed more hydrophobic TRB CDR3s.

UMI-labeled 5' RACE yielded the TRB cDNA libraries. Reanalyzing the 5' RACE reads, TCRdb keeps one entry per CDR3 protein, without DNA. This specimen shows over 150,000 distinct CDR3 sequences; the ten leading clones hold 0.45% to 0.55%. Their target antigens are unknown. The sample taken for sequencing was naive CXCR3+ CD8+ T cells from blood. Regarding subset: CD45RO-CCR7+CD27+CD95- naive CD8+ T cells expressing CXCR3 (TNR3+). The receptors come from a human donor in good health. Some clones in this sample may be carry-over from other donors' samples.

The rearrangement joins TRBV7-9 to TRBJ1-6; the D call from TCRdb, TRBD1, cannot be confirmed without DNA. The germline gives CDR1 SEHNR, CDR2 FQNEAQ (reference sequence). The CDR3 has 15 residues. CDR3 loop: CASSSRTAHNSPLHF. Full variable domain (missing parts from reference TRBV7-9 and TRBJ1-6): DTGVSQNPRHKITKRGQNVTFRCDPISEHNRLYWYRQTLGQGPEFLTYFQNEAQLEKSRLLSDRFSAERPKGSFSTLEIQRTEQGDSAMYLCASSSRTAHNSPLHFGNGTRLTVT.

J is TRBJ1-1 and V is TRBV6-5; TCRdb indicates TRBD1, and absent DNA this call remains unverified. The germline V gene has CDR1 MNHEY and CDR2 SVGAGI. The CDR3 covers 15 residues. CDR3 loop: CASSYSGAANTEAFF.

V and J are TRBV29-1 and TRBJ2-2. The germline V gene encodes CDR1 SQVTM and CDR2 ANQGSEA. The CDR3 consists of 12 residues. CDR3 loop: CSVWRSTGELFF.

The CDR3 region is CSARTFSDTQYF. This chain joins TRBV29-1 and TRBJ2-3; TCRdb calls TRBD1, which cannot be checked without DNA. From germline, CDR1 is SQVTM and CDR2 ANQGSEA. This CDR3 has 12 amino acids.

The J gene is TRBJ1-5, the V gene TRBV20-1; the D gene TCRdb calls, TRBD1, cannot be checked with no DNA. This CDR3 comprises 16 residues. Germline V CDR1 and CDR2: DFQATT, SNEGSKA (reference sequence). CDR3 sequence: CSARDVRGSMVEPQHF.

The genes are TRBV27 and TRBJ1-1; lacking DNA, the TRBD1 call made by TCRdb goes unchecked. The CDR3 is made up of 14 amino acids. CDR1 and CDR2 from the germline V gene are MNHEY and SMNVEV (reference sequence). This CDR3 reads CASRERGGYTEAFF.

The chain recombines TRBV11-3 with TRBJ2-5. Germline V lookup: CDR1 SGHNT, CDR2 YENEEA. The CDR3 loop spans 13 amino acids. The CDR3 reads CASSSMLRGPQYF.

The CDR3: CASKEWRTTGRAEAFF. This rearrangement joins TRBV19 to TRBJ1-1. From germline, CDR1 is LNHDA and CDR2 SQIVND (reference sequence). The CDR3 loop spans 16 amino acids.

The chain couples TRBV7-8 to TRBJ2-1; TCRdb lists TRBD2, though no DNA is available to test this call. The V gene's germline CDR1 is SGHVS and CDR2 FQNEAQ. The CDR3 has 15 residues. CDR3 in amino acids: CASILVGGPGVEQFF.

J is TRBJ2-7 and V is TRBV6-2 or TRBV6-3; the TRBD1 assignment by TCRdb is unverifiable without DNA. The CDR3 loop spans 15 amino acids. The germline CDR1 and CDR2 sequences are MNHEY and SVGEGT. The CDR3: CASSYLRDIPYEQYF.

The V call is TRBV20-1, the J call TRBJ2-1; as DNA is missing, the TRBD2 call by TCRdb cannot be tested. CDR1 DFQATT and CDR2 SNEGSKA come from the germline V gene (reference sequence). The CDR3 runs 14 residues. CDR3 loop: CSARGLAEYNEQFF.

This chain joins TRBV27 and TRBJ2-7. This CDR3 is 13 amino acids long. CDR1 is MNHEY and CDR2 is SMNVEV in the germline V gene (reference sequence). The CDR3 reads CASSLSLGYEQYF.

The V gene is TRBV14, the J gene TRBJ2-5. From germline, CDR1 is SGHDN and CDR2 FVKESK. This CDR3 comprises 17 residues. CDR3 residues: CASSKQRRRSSQETQYF.

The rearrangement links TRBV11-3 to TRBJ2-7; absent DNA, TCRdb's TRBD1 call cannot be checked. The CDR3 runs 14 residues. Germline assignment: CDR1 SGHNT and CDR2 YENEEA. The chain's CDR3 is CASSLGPRGYEQYF.

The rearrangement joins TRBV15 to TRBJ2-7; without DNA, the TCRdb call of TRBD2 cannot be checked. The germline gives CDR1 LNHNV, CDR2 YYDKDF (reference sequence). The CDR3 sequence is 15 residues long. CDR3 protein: CATSRDLGQNYEQYF.

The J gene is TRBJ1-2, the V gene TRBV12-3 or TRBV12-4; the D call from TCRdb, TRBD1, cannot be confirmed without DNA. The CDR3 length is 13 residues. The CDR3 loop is CASSPGRVHGYTF.

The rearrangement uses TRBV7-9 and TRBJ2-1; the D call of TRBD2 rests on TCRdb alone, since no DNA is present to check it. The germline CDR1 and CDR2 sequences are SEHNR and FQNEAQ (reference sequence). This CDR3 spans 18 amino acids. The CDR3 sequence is CASSPTGGLAGSYNEQFF. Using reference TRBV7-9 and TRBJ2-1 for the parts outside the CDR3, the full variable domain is DTGVSQNPRHKITKRGQNVTFRCDPISEHNRLYWYRQTLGQGPEFLTYFQNEAQLEKSRLLSDRFSAERPKGSFSTLEIQRTEQGDSAMYLCASSPTGGLAGSYNEQFFGPGTRLTVL.

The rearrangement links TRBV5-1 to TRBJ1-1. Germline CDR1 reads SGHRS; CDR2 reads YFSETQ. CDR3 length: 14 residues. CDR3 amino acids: CASSFPTGNTEAFF. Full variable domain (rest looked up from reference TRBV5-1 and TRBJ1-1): KAGVTQTPRYLIKTRGQQVTLSCSPISGHRSVSWYQQTPGQGLQFLFEYFSETQRNKGNFPGRFSGRQFSNSRSEMNVSTLELGDSALYLCASSFPTGNTEAFFGQGTRLTVV.